This T cell receptor beta chain was sequenced in a study of T cell repertoires in cytomegalovirus infection. At the level of the study: The authors used CMV epitopes that were HLA-C-restricted (recently identified) and HLA-B-restricted (well studied).

The sample holds a few counts of this clonotype. No antigen is known for it. Broader study findings: HLA-C-restricted TCR beta clonotypes specific for CMV led the ex vivo response.

The CDR3 runs 14 residues. Losses at the gene ends were 4 bases for V and 8 bases for J; bases not matched to a gene: 7. Germline CDR1 SGHAT, CDR2 FQDESV (reference sequence). TCRdb independently ran MiXCR on the reads; one entry per CDR3 protein. This sample carries 570,000 or so distinct CDR3 sequences, 40% of them seen once, and the ten largest clones take 48%. V and J are TRBV11-1 and TRBJ2-2; TRBD1 agrees at 7 bases. The specimen comprised cultured PBMCs, sampled from culture after CMV antigen stimulation. This clonotype originated in a human donor in good health (CMV status not recorded). Some clones in this sample may be carry-over from other donors' samples. The CDR3 coding sequence is TGTGCCAGCAGCTCACAGGGGTCCGGTGGGGAGCTGTTTTTT. It specifies CASSSQGSGGELFF.